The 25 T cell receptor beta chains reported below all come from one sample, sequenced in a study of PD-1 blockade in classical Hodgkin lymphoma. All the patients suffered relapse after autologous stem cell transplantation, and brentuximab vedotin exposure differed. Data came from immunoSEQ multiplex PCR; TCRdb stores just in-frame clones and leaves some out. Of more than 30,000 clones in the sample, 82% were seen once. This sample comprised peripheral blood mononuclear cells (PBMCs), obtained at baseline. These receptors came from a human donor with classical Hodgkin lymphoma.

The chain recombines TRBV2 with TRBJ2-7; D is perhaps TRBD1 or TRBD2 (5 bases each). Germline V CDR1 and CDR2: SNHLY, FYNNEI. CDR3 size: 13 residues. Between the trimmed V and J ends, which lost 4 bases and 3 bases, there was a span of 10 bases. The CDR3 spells CASSGGTGYEQYF. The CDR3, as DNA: TGTGCCAGCAGTGGGGGGACCGGCTACGAGCAGTACTTC.

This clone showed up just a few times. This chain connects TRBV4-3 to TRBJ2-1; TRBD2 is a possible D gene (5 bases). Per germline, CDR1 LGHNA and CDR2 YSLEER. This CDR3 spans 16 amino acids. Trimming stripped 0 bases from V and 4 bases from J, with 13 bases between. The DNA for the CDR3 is TGCGCCAGCAGCCAAGATCGAACCGGGAAATACAATGAGCAGTTCTTC. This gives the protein CASSQDRTGKYNEQFF.

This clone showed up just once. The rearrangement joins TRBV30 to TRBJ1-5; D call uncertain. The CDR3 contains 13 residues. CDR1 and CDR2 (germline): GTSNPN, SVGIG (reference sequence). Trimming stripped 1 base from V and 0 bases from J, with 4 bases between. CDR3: CAWSEDSNQPQHF. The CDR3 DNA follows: TGTGCCTGGAGTGAAGATAGCAATCAGCCCCAGCATTTT.

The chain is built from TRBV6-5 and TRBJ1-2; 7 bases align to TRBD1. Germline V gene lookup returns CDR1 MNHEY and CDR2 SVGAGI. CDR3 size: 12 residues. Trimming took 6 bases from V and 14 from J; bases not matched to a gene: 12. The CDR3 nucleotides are TGTGCCAGCAGCACCCAGGGGGGCATGGGAACCTTC. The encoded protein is CASSTQGGMGTF.

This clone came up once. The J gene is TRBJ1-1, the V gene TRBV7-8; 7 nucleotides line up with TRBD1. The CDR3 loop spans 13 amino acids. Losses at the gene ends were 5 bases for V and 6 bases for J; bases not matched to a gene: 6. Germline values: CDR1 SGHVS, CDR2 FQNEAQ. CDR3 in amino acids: CASSTQGDSEAFF. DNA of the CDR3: TGTGCCAGCAGCACCCAGGGGGATTCTGAAGCTTTCTTT. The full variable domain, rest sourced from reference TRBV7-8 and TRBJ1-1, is GAGVSQSPRYKVAKRGQDVALRCDPISGHVSLFWYQQALGQGPEFLTYFQNEAQLDKSGLPSDRFFAERPEGSVSTLKIQRTQQEDSAVYLCASSTQGDSEAFFGQGTRLTVV.

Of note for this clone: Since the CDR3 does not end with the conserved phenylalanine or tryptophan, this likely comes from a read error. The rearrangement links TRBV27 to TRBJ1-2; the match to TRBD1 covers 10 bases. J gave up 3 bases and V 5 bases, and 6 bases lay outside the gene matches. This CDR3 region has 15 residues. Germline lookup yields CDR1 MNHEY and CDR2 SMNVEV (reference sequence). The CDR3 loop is CASSTRDRGDYGYTL. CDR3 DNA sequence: TGTGCCAGCAGTACCCGGGACAGGGGAGACTATGGCTACACCCTC.

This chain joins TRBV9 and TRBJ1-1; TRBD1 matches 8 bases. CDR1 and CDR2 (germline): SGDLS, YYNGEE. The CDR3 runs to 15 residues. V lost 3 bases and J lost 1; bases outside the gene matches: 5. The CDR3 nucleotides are TGTGCCAGCAGCGCTAACCAGGGGGCGAACACTGAAGCTTTCTTT. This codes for CASSANQGANTEAFF.

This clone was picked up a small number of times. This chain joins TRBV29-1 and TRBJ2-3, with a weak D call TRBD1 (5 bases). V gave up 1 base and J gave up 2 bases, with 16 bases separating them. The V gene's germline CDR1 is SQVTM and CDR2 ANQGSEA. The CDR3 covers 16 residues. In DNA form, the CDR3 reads TGCAGCGTTGAAGGTTCCGCCGACAGAGACACAGATACGCAGTATTTT. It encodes CSVEGSADRDTDTQYF.

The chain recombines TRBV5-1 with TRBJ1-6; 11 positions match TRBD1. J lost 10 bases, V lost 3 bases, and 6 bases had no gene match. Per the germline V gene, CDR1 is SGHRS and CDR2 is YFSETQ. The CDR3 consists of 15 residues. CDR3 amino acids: CASSYRTGGDSPLHF. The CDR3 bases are TGCGCCAGCAGCTACCGGACAGGGGGCGACTCACCCCTCCACTTT.

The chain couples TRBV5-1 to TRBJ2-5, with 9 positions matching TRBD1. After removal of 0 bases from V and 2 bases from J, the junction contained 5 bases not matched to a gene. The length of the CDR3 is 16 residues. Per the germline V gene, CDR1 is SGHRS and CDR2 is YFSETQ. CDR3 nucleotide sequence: TGCGCCAGCAGCTTGGGAGGACAGGGGCGGCAAGAGACCCAGTACTTC. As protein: CASSLGGQGRQETQYF.

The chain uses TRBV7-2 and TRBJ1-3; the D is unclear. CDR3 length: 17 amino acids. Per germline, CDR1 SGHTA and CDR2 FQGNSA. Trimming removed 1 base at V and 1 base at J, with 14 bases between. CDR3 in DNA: TGTGCCAGCAGCTTAGGAGGCTCGGTGGGATCTGGAAACACCATATATTTT. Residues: CASSLGGSVGSGNTIYF. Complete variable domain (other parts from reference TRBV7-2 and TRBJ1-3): GAGVSQSPSNKVTEKGKDVELRCDPISGHTALYWYRQSLGQGLEFLIYFQGNSAPDKSGLPSDRFSAERTGGSVSTLTIQRTQQEDSAVYLCASSLGGSVGSGNTIYFGEGSWLTVV.

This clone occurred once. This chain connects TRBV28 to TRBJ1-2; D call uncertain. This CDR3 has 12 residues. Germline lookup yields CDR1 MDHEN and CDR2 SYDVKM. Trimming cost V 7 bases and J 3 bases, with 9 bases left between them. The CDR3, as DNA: TGTGCCAGCACCCAAGGAGACTATGGCTACACCTTC. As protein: CASTQGDYGYTF.

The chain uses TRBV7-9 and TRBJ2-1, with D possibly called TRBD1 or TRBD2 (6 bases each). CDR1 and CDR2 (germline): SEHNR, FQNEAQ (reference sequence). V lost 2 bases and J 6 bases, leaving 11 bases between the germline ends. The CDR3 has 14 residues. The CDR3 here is CASSLRKGGNEQFF. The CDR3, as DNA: TGTGCCAGCAGCTTACGGAAGGGGGGCAATGAGCAGTTCTTC. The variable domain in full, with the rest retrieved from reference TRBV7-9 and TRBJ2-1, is DTGVSQNPRHKITKRGQNVTFRCDPISEHNRLYWYRQTLGQGPEFLTYFQNEAQLEKSRLLSDRFSAERPKGSFSTLEIQRTEQGDSAMYLCASSLRKGGNEQFFGPGTRLTVL.

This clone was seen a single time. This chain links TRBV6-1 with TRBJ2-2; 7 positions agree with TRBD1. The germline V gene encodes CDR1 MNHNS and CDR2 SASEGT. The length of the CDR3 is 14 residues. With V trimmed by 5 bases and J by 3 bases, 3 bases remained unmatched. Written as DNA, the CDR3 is TGTGCCAGCAGTCGACAGGGCTACACCGGGGAGCTGTTTTTT. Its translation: CASSRQGYTGELFF.

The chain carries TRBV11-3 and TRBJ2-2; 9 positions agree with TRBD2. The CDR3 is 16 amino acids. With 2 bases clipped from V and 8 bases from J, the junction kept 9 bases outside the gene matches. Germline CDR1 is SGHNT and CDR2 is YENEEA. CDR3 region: CASSLLRASGAGELFF. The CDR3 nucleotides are TGTGCCAGCAGCTTACTAAGGGCTAGCGGGGCTGGGGAGCTGTTTTTT.

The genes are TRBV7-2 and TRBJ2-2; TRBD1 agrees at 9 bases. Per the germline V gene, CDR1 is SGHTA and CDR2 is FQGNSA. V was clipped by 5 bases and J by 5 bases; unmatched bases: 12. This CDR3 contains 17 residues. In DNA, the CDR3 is TGTGCCAGCAGCCACCTACCGACAGGGGGAAGAACCGGGGAGCTGTTTTTT. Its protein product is CASSHLPTGGRTGELFF.

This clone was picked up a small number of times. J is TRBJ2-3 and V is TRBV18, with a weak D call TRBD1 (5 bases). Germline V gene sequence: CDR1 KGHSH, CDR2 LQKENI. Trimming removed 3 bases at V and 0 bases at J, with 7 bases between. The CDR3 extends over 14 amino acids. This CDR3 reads CASSPQGSTDTQYF. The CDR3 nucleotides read TGTGCCAGCTCACCCCAGGGTAGCACAGATACGCAGTATTTT.

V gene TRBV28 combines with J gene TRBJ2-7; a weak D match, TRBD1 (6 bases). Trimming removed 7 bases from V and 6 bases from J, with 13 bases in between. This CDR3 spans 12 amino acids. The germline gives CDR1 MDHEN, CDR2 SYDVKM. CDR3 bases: TGTGCCAGCAATGCAGGGGAAAGCGAGCAGTACTTC. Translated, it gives CASNAGESEQYF. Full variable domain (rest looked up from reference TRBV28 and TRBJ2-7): DVKVTQSSRYLVKRTGEKVFLECVQDMDHENMFWYRQDPGLGLRLIYFSYDVKMKEKGDIPEGYSVSREKKERFSLILESASTNQTSMYLCASNAGESEQYFGPGTRLTVT.

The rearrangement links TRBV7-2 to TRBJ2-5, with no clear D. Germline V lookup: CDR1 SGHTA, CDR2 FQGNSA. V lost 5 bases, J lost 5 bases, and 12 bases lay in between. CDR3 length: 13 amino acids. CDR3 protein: CASSPRFGETQYF. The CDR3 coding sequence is TGTGCCAGCAGCCCTAGATTTGGTGAGACCCAGTACTTC. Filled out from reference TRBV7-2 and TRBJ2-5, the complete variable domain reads GAGVSQSPSNKVTEKGKDVELRCDPISGHTALYWYRQSLGQGLEFLIYFQGNSAPDKSGLPSDRFSAERTGGSVSTLTIQRTQQEDSAVYLCASSPRFGETQYFGPGTRLLVL.

CDR3 DNA: TGTGCCAGTAGTATCTTTAGCGGGGGGCCCCACAATGAGCAGTTCTTC. Its protein product is CASSIFSGGPHNEQFF. V usage is TRBV19 and J usage is TRBJ2-1; 10 nucleotides align to TRBD2. Germline loops: CDR1 LNHDA, CDR2 SQIVND (reference sequence). Trimming cost V 3 bases and J 5 bases; bases outside gene matches: 7. This CDR3 is built from 16 residues.

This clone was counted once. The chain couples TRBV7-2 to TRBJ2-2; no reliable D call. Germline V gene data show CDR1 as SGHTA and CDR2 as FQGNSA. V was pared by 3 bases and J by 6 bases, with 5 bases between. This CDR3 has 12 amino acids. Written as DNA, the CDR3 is TGTGCCAGCAGCTTTTTTCCCGGGGAGCTGTTTTTT. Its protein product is CASSFFPGELFF. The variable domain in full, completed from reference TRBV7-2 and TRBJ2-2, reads GAGVSQSPSNKVTEKGKDVELRCDPISGHTALYWYRQSLGQGLEFLIYFQGNSAPDKSGLPSDRFSAERTGGSVSTLTIQRTQQEDSAVYLCASSFFPGELFFGEGSRLTVL.

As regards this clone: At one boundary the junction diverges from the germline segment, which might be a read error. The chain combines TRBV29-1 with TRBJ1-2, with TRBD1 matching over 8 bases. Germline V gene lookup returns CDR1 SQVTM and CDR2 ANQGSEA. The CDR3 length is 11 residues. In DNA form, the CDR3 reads TGCAACGTTTGGACAGGGATCGGCTACACCTTC. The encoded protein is CNVWTGIGYTF.

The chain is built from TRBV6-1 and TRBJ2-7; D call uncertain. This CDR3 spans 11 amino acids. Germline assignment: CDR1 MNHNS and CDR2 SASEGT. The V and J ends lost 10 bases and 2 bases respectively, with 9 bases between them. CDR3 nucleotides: TGTGCCACCGCGACCACCTACGAGCAGTACTTC. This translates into CATATTYEQYF.

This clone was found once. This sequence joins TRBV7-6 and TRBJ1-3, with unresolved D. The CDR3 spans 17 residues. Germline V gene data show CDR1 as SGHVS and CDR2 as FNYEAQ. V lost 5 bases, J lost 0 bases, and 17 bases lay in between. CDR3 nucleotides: TGTGCCAGCAGCCCAGAGAGACGATCCGCCTCTGGAAACACCATATATTTT. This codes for CASSPERRSASGNTIYF.

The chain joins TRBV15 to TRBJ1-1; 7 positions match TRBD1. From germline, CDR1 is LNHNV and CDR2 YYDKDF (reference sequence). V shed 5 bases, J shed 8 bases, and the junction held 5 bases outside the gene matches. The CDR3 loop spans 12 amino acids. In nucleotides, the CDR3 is TGTGCCACCAGCGGAAGACAGGGCGAAGCTTTCTTT. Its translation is CATSGRQGEAFF.